Listed here are 8 T cell receptor delta chains from one sample, sequenced in a study of γδ T cells in repeated Plasmodium falciparum infection. TCRdb re-called the multiplex PCR reads via CATT. The sample lists 53,000 or so delta-chain clones, more than 1.5% occurring once. Flow sorting of PBMC yielded separate Vgamma9/Vdelta2+ and Vdelta2-negative gammadelta T cell populations for bulk repertoire analysis. Material for sequencing was gamma-delta T cells from blood. The receptors stem from a pool of human donors (malaria-infected and uninfected, not separated).

This clone was observed a few times. The TCRdb protein comes from a much larger clone and disagrees with this DNA's translation at residue 2, likely due to a read error; the protein given here is derived from the DNA. V is TRDV2 and J is TRDJ1, with 11 bases matching TRDD3. The J gene is absent in TCRdb and was assigned here via DNA matching to germline. Per germline, CDR1 GEAIGNYY and CDR2 EKD. This CDR3 has 21 amino acids. The CDR3 is CSCDTERVLTGGYPYTDKLIF. The CDR3 DNA reads TGTTCCTGTGACACCGAAAGGGTTCTTACTGGGGGATATCCGTACACCGATAAACTCATCTTT.

The table lists this clone with a few counts. A read error likely explains why the TCRdb protein, taken from a much larger clone, differs from this DNA's translation at residue 8; the protein shown is translated from the DNA. The chain uses TRDV1 and TRDJ1; no definite D call. V was cut by 0 bases and J by 1 base, with 9 bases left in between. From germline, CDR1 is TSWWSYY and CDR2 QGS. The CDR3 consists of 15 residues. CDR3: CALGELRPITDKLIF. The CDR3 DNA reads as TGTGCTCTTGGGGAACTAAGGCCTATCACCGATAAACTCATCTTT.

A note on this clone: One base separates it from a far larger clone, so it is likely a read error. Other DNA sequences in this sample translate to the same CDR3. J is TRDJ1 and V is TRDV1; tentatively, D is TRDD3 (5 bases). The CDR3 sequence is 15 residues long. Germline V lookup: CDR1 TSWWSYY, CDR2 QGS. The CDR3 protein is CALGASPPGPYKLIF. For the CDR3, the DNA is TGTGCTCTTGGGGCAAGCCCACCTGGGCCCTATAAGCTCATCTTT.

This clone was found a few times. Only one base separates this from a far larger clonotype, so it likely reflects a read error. TRDV1 is the V gene, and the J gene was not called; the listed D gene, TRDD3, was not tested against the DNA. The CDR3 has 18 residues. Germline values: CDR1 TSWWSYY, CDR2 QGS. In nucleotides, the CDR3 is TGTGCTCTTGGGGAACTAAAATGGGGGATGTCCGACACCGATAAACTCATCTTC. Protein: CALGELKWGMSDTDKLIF.

On this clone itself: Translating this DNA gives a protein that differs at residue 13 from the TCRdb one, which belongs to a much larger clone; a read error is likely, and the protein shown is this translation. The J gene is TRDJ1, the V gene TRDV1; TRDD3 aligns across 9 bases. Matching the DNA to germline supplied the J gene, which TCRdb does not give. The germline V gene has CDR1 TSWWSYY and CDR2 QGS. The V segment lost 8 bases and the J segment 0 bases; nucleotides outside the gene matches: 22. The CDR3 has 20 residues. CDR3 residues: CALRGGGYPGILRYTDKLIF. CDR3 sequence (DNA): TGTGCTCTTAGAGGAGGGGGATACCCTGGGATACTGAGGTACACCGATAAACTCATCTTT.

In its sample, this clone was seen many times. This rearrangement joins TRDV1 to TRDJ1, with TRDD3 as a possible D gene (6 bases). Germline-derived CDR1 and CDR2 are TSWWSYY and QGS. The CDR3 extends over 21 amino acids. The DNA of the CDR3 is TGTGCCCTCCGGCAGCCTACTCCATACTGGGCCGGGGGTACGTACACCGATAAACTCATCTTT. As protein: CALRQPTPYWAGGTYTDKLIF.

On this clone: A far larger clone is a single base away, which makes a read error likely. This CDR3 is also generated by other DNA sequences in the sample. No call exists for the J gene, whereas the V gene is TRDV2; TRDD3, the table's D call, was not compared with the DNA. The CDR3 has 15 residues. The V gene's germline CDR1 is GEAIGNYY and CDR2 EKD. The CDR3 DNA reads as TGTGCCTGTGACACAAAGGGGGGATCCACCGATAAACTTATCTTT. Translating it yields CACDTKGGSTDKLIF.

In its sample, this clone was seen a few times. The TCRdb protein comes from a much larger clone and disagrees with this DNA's translation at residue 5, likely due to a read error; the protein given here is derived from the DNA. V and J are TRDV1 and TRDJ1; D is unclear. The J gene, left out of TCRdb, was set here by checking the DNA against germline. Per the germline V gene, CDR1 is TSWWSYY and CDR2 is QGS. Trimming stripped 3 bases from V and 0 bases from J, with 14 bases between. The CDR3 is 16 amino acids. CDR3 DNA sequence: TGTGCTCTTGGGGACATCCGTCAGGGGTACACCGATAAACTCATCTTT. The encoded protein is CALGDIRQGYTDKLIF.